The T cell receptor beta chain under discussion was sequenced for a study of OX40 agonist ivuxolimab in advanced cancers. Study overall: Males comprised 82.7% of the group, whose mean age was approximately 60 years (range about 20 to 79). Findings and caveats of the study: Low levels of normalized T-cell clonal expansion also appeared in some nonresponders.

Blood samples were obtained at baseline, cycle 4 day 1, and cycle 7 day 1. Assay used: immunoSEQ multiplex PCR; TCRdb lists only in-frame clones, some missing. The sample comprises nearly 60,000 clones, about 81% of which are singletons, and 0.7% to 0.8% rests with the top ten. With respect to this clone: The target antigen is unknown.

There are 16 residues in the CDR3. V was trimmed by 0 bases and J by 0 bases, leaving 13 bases between them. Germline V gene data show CDR1 as SGHRS and CDR2 as YFSETQ. The chain combines TRBV5-1 with TRBJ2-7, with a possible D match to TRBD1 (6 bases). The sequencing here drew on CD4+ or CD8+ T cells sorted from blood, taken in a trial of the OX40 agonist ivuxolimab. This receptor was taken from an adult with an advanced solid tumor such as melanoma, head and neck, liver or kidney cancer. The CDR3 nucleotides are TGCGCCAGCAGCTTGGGAGGACAGCCCCCCTCCTACGAGCAGTACTTC. It specifies CASSLGGQPPSYEQYF.